These T cell receptor beta chains were read from a single sample in a study of shared clonotypes between healthy human individuals. The table came from immunoSEQ multiplex PCR; TCRdb's copy has only in-frame clones and leaves some out. This sample has fewer than 2.5 million clones, with 80% to 95% found just once. The sequencing input was naive CD4+ T cells from PBMCs. These TCRs come from a man aged 18 to 29 in good health. Some clones in this sample may be carry-over from other donors' samples. Each CDR3 is given with its conserved first and last residue. The order of the fields is J gene, D gene, V gene, clone size, CDR3 protein, CDR3 DNA. D genes are given only for firm matches. The listing skips clone size in some rows; elsewhere it reads once, few, many or a size class.

j_call: TRBJ2-3; d_call: TRBD1; v_call: TRBV7-3; clone_size: NA; cdr3_aa: CASSQSGGPDRRTDTQYF; cdr3_nt: TGTGCCAGCAGCCAATCAGGGGGACCGGATCGTCGCACAGATACGCAGTATTTT
j_call: TRBJ2-3; d_call: NA; v_call: TRBV29-1; clone_size: once; cdr3_aa: CSVTYPNADTQYF; cdr3_nt: TGCAGCGTTACCTACCCCAACGCAGATACGCAGTATTTT
j_call: TRBJ2-7; d_call: TRBD1; v_call: TRBV11-3; clone_size: NA; cdr3_aa: CASSPGQGAGEQYF; cdr3_nt: TGTGCCAGCAGCCCGGGACAGGGGGCGGGCGAGCAGTACTTC
j_call: TRBJ1-2; d_call: NA; v_call: TRBV11-2; clone_size: NA; cdr3_aa: CASSYLGTRGYTF; cdr3_nt: TGTGCCAGCAGCTACCTCGGGACAAGAGGCTACACCTTC
j_call: TRBJ2-3; d_call: NA; v_call: TRBV28; clone_size: once; cdr3_aa: CASTLGGTDTQYF; cdr3_nt: TGTGCCAGCACACTAGGGGGCACAGATACGCAGTATTTT
j_call: TRBJ1-2; d_call: NA; v_call: TRBV19; clone_size: NA; cdr3_aa: CASSIDREGPTYGYTF; cdr3_nt: TGTGCCAGTAGTATAGATCGGGAGGGGCCGACCTATGGCTACACCTTC
j_call: TRBJ1-4; d_call: NA; v_call: TRBV30; clone_size: once; cdr3_aa: CAWSHGVGEKLFF; cdr3_nt: TGTGCCTGGAGTCATGGGGTGGGAGAAAAACTGTTTTTT
j_call: TRBJ1-1; d_call: NA; v_call: TRBV28; clone_size: NA; cdr3_aa: CASSPSGGYTEAFF; cdr3_nt: TGTGCCAGCAGCCCCTCAGGCGGATATACTGAAGCTTTCTTT
j_call: TRBJ2-2; d_call: TRBD2; v_call: TRBV7-9; clone_size: NA; cdr3_aa: CASLGGSNTGELFF; cdr3_nt: TGTGCCAGCCTAGGCGGGAGCAACACCGGGGAGCTGTTTTTT
j_call: TRBJ2-7; d_call: NA; v_call: TRBV5-1; clone_size: NA; cdr3_aa: CASSHYRGQEQYF; cdr3_nt: TGCGCCAGCAGCCATTACAGAGGACAGGAGCAGTACTTC
j_call: TRBJ1-2; d_call: NA; v_call: TRBV19; clone_size: NA; cdr3_aa: CASSIGAEKNYGYTF; cdr3_nt: TGTGCCAGTAGTATCGGCGCAGAAAAAAACTATGGCTACACCTTC
j_call: TRBJ1-2; d_call: TRBD1; v_call: TRBV10-3; clone_size: NA; cdr3_aa: CAIRARDRGGYTF; cdr3_nt: TGTGCCATCAGGGCCCGGGACAGGGGTGGCTACACCTTC
j_call: TRBJ1-1; d_call: NA; v_call: TRBV29-1; clone_size: NA; cdr3_aa: CSVVRGRDTEAFF; cdr3_nt: TGCAGCGTTGTCAGGGGTCGGGACACTGAAGCTTTCTTT
j_call: TRBJ2-7; d_call: TRBD1; v_call: TRBV28; clone_size: NA; cdr3_aa: CASSLRRGTGPPLEQYF; cdr3_nt: TGTGCCAGCAGTCTTAGAAGGGGGACAGGTCCCCCTCTCGAGCAGTACTTC
j_call: TRBJ2-7; d_call: NA; v_call: TRBV15; clone_size: NA; cdr3_aa: CATSRTVWRGTYEQYF; cdr3_nt: TGTGCCACCAGCAGGACCGTTTGGCGGGGTACGTACGAGCAGTACTTC
j_call: TRBJ2-1; d_call: NA; v_call: TRBV6-6; clone_size: NA; cdr3_aa: CASSYSRSGYPDEQFF; cdr3_nt: TGTGCCAGCAGTTACTCGAGGAGCGGGTACCCCGATGAGCAGTTCTTC
j_call: TRBJ2-7; d_call: NA; v_call: TRBV28; clone_size: NA; cdr3_aa: CASRLARAQREQYF; cdr3_nt: TGTGCCAGCAGGCTGGCACGAGCGCAGCGCGAGCAGTACTTC
j_call: TRBJ2-7; d_call: TRBD2; v_call: TRBV4-2; clone_size: once; cdr3_aa: CASSQGILAGGSSYEQYF; cdr3_nt: TGTGCCAGCAGCCAAGGGATACTAGCGGGAGGAAGCTCCTACGAGCAGTACTTC
j_call: TRBJ2-7; d_call: NA; v_call: TRBV18; clone_size: few; cdr3_aa: CASSPGGYEQYF; cdr3_nt: TGTGCCAGCTCACCAGGGGGCTACGAGCAGTACTTC
j_call: TRBJ1-3; d_call: NA; v_call: TRBV29-1; clone_size: NA; cdr3_aa: CSVGDSNSGNTIYF; cdr3_nt: TGCAGCGTTGGTGACAGCAACTCTGGAAACACCATATATTTT
j_call: TRBJ2-3; d_call: NA; v_call: TRBV2; clone_size: NA; cdr3_aa: CASSDSLARNTQYF; cdr3_nt: TGTGCCAGCAGTGACAGTCTCGCACGAAATACGCAGTATTTT
j_call: TRBJ1-6; d_call: NA; v_call: TRBV30; clone_size: NA; cdr3_aa: CAWSVTGTNSPLHF; cdr3_nt: TGTGCCTGGAGTGTAACAGGGACTAATTCACCCCTCCACTTT
j_call: TRBJ2-3; d_call: TRBD1; v_call: TRBV5-1; clone_size: NA; cdr3_aa: CASSWQGETDTQYF; cdr3_nt: TGCGCCAGCAGCTGGCAGGGGGAGACAGATACGCAGTATTTT
j_call: TRBJ2-7; d_call: NA; v_call: TRBV7-9; clone_size: NA; cdr3_aa: CASSPPGTTQYF; cdr3_nt: TGTGCCAGCAGCCCCCCTGGGACCACGCAGTACTTC
j_call: TRBJ2-7; d_call: TRBD1; v_call: TRBV14; clone_size: NA; cdr3_aa: CASSQDDAGQGAREQYF; cdr3_nt: TGTGCCAGCAGCCAAGATGACGCAGGACAGGGGGCTAGGGAGCAGTACTTC
j_call: TRBJ1-6; d_call: NA; v_call: TRBV5-1; clone_size: NA; cdr3_aa: CASSLEGNSPLHF; cdr3_nt: TGCGCCAGCAGCTTGGAAGGCAATTCACCCCTCCACTTT
j_call: TRBJ1-1; d_call: NA; v_call: TRBV30; clone_size: NA; cdr3_aa: CAWGQGLNTEAFF; cdr3_nt: TGTGCCTGGGGTCAAGGTCTGAACACTGAAGCTTTCTTT
j_call: TRBJ2-5; d_call: NA; v_call: TRBV2; clone_size: NA; cdr3_aa: CASRTSRGWWETQYF; cdr3_nt: TGTGCCAGCAGAACGTCCAGGGGATGGTGGGAGACCCAGTACTTC
j_call: TRBJ2-7; d_call: TRBD1; v_call: TRBV28; clone_size: NA; cdr3_aa: CASSLQTGGDEQYF; cdr3_nt: TGTGCCAGCAGTTTGCAAACAGGGGGCGACGAGCAGTACTTC
j_call: TRBJ2-1; d_call: TRBD2; v_call: TRBV4-1; clone_size: NA; cdr3_aa: CASSPGLAGENEQFF; cdr3_nt: TGCGCCAGCAGCCCAGGACTAGCGGGAGAGAATGAGCAGTTCTTC
j_call: TRBJ2-7; d_call: NA; v_call: TRBV2; clone_size: NA; cdr3_aa: CASSFGTYTYEQYF; cdr3_nt: TGTGCCAGCAGTTTCGGGACGTACACCTACGAGCAGTACTTC
j_call: TRBJ2-7; d_call: TRBD2; v_call: TRBV11-3; clone_size: NA; cdr3_aa: CASSLTSGPSYEQYF; cdr3_nt: TGTGCCAGCAGCTTGACTAGCGGGCCCTCCTACGAGCAGTACTTC
j_call: TRBJ2-1; d_call: NA; v_call: TRBV5-1; clone_size: NA; cdr3_aa: CASSRSGYNEQFF; cdr3_nt: TGCGCCAGCAGCCGTAGCGGTTACAATGAGCAGTTCTTC
j_call: TRBJ1-5; d_call: NA; v_call: TRBV19; clone_size: NA; cdr3_aa: CASSRSRGGGPQHF; cdr3_nt: TGTGCCAGTAGTAGAAGCCGCGGGGGAGGGCCCCAGCATTTT
j_call: TRBJ2-7; d_call: TRBD1; v_call: TRBV6-5; clone_size: NA; cdr3_aa: CASSSSGTGTHEQYF; cdr3_nt: TGTGCCAGCAGTTCCTCCGGGACAGGGACCCACGAGCAGTACTTC
j_call: TRBJ2-4; d_call: TRBD1; v_call: TRBV5-1; clone_size: once; cdr3_aa: CASTQGQGAAHIQYF; cdr3_nt: TGCGCCAGCACCCAGGGACAGGGGGCTGCACACATTCAGTACTTC
j_call: TRBJ1-3; d_call: NA; v_call: TRBV6-6; clone_size: once; cdr3_aa: CASSWGPSGNTIYF; cdr3_nt: TGTGCCAGCAGTTGGGGGCCCTCTGGAAACACCATATATTTT
j_call: TRBJ2-3; d_call: TRBD2; v_call: TRBV5-1; clone_size: NA; cdr3_aa: CASSPNLAGVGNTQYF; cdr3_nt: TGCGCCAGCAGCCCAAATCTAGCGGGAGTGGGGAATACGCAGTATTTT
j_call: TRBJ2-1; d_call: NA; v_call: TRBV5-1; clone_size: NA; cdr3_aa: CASSQGSRGDEQFF; cdr3_nt: TGCGCCAGCAGCCAGGGGTCCCGCGGGGATGAGCAGTTCTTC
j_call: TRBJ2-7; d_call: TRBD1; v_call: TRBV18; clone_size: NA; cdr3_aa: CASTRDSSYEQYF; cdr3_nt: TGTGCCAGCACCCGGGACAGCTCCTACGAGCAGTACTTC
j_call: TRBJ2-1; d_call: TRBD2; v_call: TRBV7-7; clone_size: NA; cdr3_aa: CASSPILAAPYNEQFF; cdr3_nt: TGTGCCAGCAGCCCCATTCTAGCGGCCCCCTACAATGAGCAGTTCTTC
j_call: TRBJ1-1; d_call: TRBD1; v_call: TRBV23-1; clone_size: NA; cdr3_aa: CASSQSGTGRNTEAFF; cdr3_nt: TGCGCCAGCAGTCAATCGGGGACAGGGAGGAACACTGAAGCTTTCTTT
j_call: TRBJ2-5; d_call: TRBD2; v_call: TRBV7-8; clone_size: NA; cdr3_aa: CASSTRLAGTAFSGETQYF; cdr3_nt: TGTGCCAGCAGCACACGACTAGCGGGGACTGCCTTTTCTGGGGAGACCCAGTACTTC
j_call: TRBJ2-7; d_call: NA; v_call: TRBV18; clone_size: NA; cdr3_aa: CASSPTGFPTYEQYF; cdr3_nt: TGTGCCAGCTCACCCACCGGGTTCCCGACCTACGAGCAGTACTTC
j_call: TRBJ1-1; d_call: TRBD1; v_call: TRBV5-1; clone_size: NA; cdr3_aa: CASSFGTGALSTEAFF; cdr3_nt: TGCGCCAGCAGCTTTGGGACAGGGGCCCTTTCCACTGAAGCTTTCTTT